These 31 T cell receptor beta chains share one sample of origin, sequenced in a study of T cell changes during pregnancy in multiple sclerosis. The data were produced by immunoSEQ multiplex PCR, yet TCRdb's version contains in-frame clones alone and is incomplete. The profile shows under 50,000 clones, around 91% of them singletons. The input for sequencing was CD4+ T cells from peripheral blood mononuclear cells, taken in the second trimester of pregnancy. All receptors derive from a female donor in good health, enrolled as a control in a pregnancy study.

The chain links TRBV6-4 to TRBJ2-2, with D possibly matching TRBD1 (6 bases). Trimming shortened V by 7 bases and J by 3 bases, and 15 bases separated the two germline ends. Per germline, CDR1 MRHNA and CDR2 SNTAGT. The CDR3 sequence is 15 residues long. Here the CDR3 DNA reads TGTGCCAGCAAAATACAGGGCGCGGACACCGGGGAGCTGTTTTTT. This sequence encodes CASKIQGADTGELFF.

V usage is TRBV7-3 and J usage is TRBJ2-7; D not resolved. The CDR3 runs to 12 residues. V gave up 1 base and J gave up 4 bases, with 5 bases separating them. Germline assignment: CDR1 SGHTA and CDR2 FQGTGA. CDR3 coding DNA: TGTGCCAGCAGCTTAAGAGGTTACGAGCAGTACTTC. Its protein product is CASSLRGYEQYF.

The CDR3 reads CASSLWDRNTEAFF. The CDR3, as DNA: TGCGCCAGCAGCCTGTGGGACAGAAACACTGAAGCTTTCTTT. The rearrangement links TRBV5-1 to TRBJ1-1; 7 bases are shared with TRBD1. The CDR3 totals 14 residues. V dropped 4 bases and J dropped 2; count of bases not matched to a gene: 5. Per the germline V gene, CDR1 is SGHRS and CDR2 is YFSETQ.

The table lists this clone with a few counts. The J gene is TRBJ2-3, the V gene TRBV19; 7 nucleotides line up with TRBD1. Trimming removed 3 bases from V and 6 bases from J; junction bases left unmatched: 6. The CDR3 spans 14 residues. Per the germline V gene, CDR1 is LNHDA and CDR2 is SQIVND (reference sequence). CDR3 residues: CASSIRGRQDTQYF. The DNA of the CDR3 is TGTGCCAGTAGTATTAGGGGGCGCCAGGATACGCAGTATTTT. Full variable domain (remainder filled in from reference TRBV19 and TRBJ2-3): DGGITQSPKYLFRKEGQNVTLSCEQNLNHDAMYWYRQDPGQGLRLIYYSQIVNDFQKGDIAEGYSVSREKKESFPLTVTSAQKNPTAFYLCASSIRGRQDTQYFGPGTRLTVL.

This chain joins TRBV19 and TRBJ1-5; TRBD1 aligns across 11 bases. CDR3 length: 17 amino acids. CDR1 LNHDA and CDR2 SQIVND come from the germline V gene (reference sequence). V dropped 3 bases and J dropped 6; count of bases not matched to a gene: 10. CDR3: CASSIGGWTGGGQPQHF. The DNA for the CDR3 is TGTGCCAGTAGTATCGGGGGTTGGACAGGGGGCGGTCAGCCCCAGCATTTT.

This chain uses TRBV5-4 with TRBJ2-1; 7 positions match TRBD2. The CDR3 has 15 residues. V shed 6 bases, J shed 6 bases, and the junction held 12 bases outside the gene matches. Germline assignment: CDR1 SGHNT and CDR2 YYREEE (reference sequence). The CDR3: CASKMGTTGGNEQFF. CDR3 DNA sequence: TGTGCCAGCAAAATGGGGACTACGGGTGGCAATGAGCAGTTCTTC.

The chain has TRBV7-8 and TRBJ1-1; maybe TRBD1 (5 bases). Germline CDR1 reads SGHVS; CDR2 reads FQNEAQ. Trimming left V 2 bases short and J 11 bases short, with 9 bases between. The CDR3 is 11 amino acids. The CDR3 reads CASSLLTEAFF. The DNA for the CDR3 is TGTGCCAGCAGCTTACTGACAGAGGCTTTCTTT.

The CDR3 sequence is CASSPRGPFLTNEKLFF. CDR3 bases: TGTGCCAGCAGCCCGAGAGGGCCTTTTCTTACTAATGAAAAACTGTTTTTT. V and J are TRBV7-2 and TRBJ1-4; D gene unclear. Trimming stripped 5 bases from V and 2 bases from J, with 18 bases between. The CDR3 has 17 amino acids. Germline assignment: CDR1 SGHTA and CDR2 FQGNSA.

V gene TRBV6-5 combines with J gene TRBJ1-3; 7 positions match TRBD1. The germline gives CDR1 MNHEY, CDR2 SVGAGI. The CDR3 spans 15 residues. The ends lost 8 bases at V and 0 bases at J; junction bases unmatched: 7. As DNA, the CDR3 is TGTGCCAGCTTGACAGGGCCGACCTCTGGAAACACCATATATTTT. Translating gives CASLTGPTSGNTIYF.

The chain is built from TRBV14 and TRBJ2-3, with D uncertain. The germline V gene encodes CDR1 SGHDN and CDR2 FVKESK. The CDR3 sequence is 13 residues long. Deletions cut 5 bases from V and 2 bases from J, with 8 bases between. CDR3 residues: CASSFRFTDTQYF. The DNA for the CDR3 is TGTGCCAGCAGCTTTAGATTCACAGATACGCAGTATTTT.

This chain links TRBV19 with TRBJ2-1; D is unresolved. The CDR3 has 13 residues. Looked up from germline, CDR1 is LNHDA and CDR2 is SQIVND (reference sequence). Trimming cost V 4 bases and J 2 bases, with 6 bases left between them. CDR3 in amino acids: CASSTGTYNEQFF. The CDR3 DNA follows: TGTGCCAGTAGTACAGGAACCTACAATGAGCAGTTCTTC.

CDR3 DNA: TGTGCCAGCAGCCAAGGACAGGCCGTATATTCACCCCTCCACTTT. It is translated as CASSQGQAVYSPLHF. This chain connects TRBV14 to TRBJ1-6; possible D gene TRBD1, 6 bases. Germline CDR1 reads SGHDN; CDR2 reads FVKESK. The CDR3 loop spans 15 amino acids. V gave up 1 base and J gave up 8 bases, with 12 bases separating them.

The chain has TRBV5-6 and TRBJ2-3, with D perhaps matching TRBD2 (5 bases). The CDR3 spans 15 residues. Per germline, CDR1 SGHDT and CDR2 YYEEEE. V lost 4 bases and J 8 bases, leaving 20 bases between the germline ends. For the CDR3, the DNA is TGTGCCAGCAGCCAAGGACCAGGAGGATCGGGTACGCAGTATTTT. Protein: CASSQGPGGSGTQYF.

The rearrangement uses TRBV6-5 and TRBJ2-3, with TRBD1 identical over 7 bases. Germline values: CDR1 MNHEY, CDR2 SVGAGI. The CDR3 is made up of 15 amino acids. V lost 6 bases and J lost 2; bases outside the gene matches: 8. The CDR3 region is CASSLGQTNTDTQYF. The CDR3 DNA reads as TGTGCCAGCAGCCTGGGACAGACCAACACAGATACGCAGTATTTT.

This chain connects TRBV19 to TRBJ2-1; 7 positions agree with TRBD2. Germline values: CDR1 LNHDA, CDR2 SQIVND (reference sequence). This CDR3 spans 17 amino acids. J gave up 4 bases and V 0 bases, and 9 bases lay outside the gene matches. CDR3 nucleotide sequence: TGTGCCAGTAGTATAGAGAGTTTAACTAGCGCTTACAATGAGCAGTTCTTC. This codes for CASSIESLTSAYNEQFF.

This clone has just one count. This chain joins TRBV11-1 and TRBJ1-2; no reliable D call. CDR1 SGHAT and CDR2 FQDESV come from the germline V gene (reference sequence). The germline V and J ends were trimmed by 8 bases and 8 bases, with 18 bases remaining between them. CDR3 length: 13 amino acids. This chain's CDR3 is CASPETLDGGYTF. In DNA form, the CDR3 reads TGTGCCAGCCCAGAGACATTGGATGGGGGCTACACCTTC.

The chain combines TRBV5-6 with TRBJ2-3; 11 bases are a match to TRBD1. The CDR3 is 17 amino acids. Looked up from germline, CDR1 is SGHDT and CDR2 is YYEEEE. The V and J ends lost 5 bases and 5 bases, in that order; junction bases with no gene match: 13. The DNA for the CDR3 is TGTGCCAGCAGTCGGGGGACAGGGGGAAACTTGGGAGATACGCAGTATTTT. Amino acids: CASSRGTGGNLGDTQYF.

The chain joins TRBV6-1 to TRBJ2-3, with 7 bases lining up with TRBD1. Trimming took 3 bases from V and 0 from J; bases not matched to a gene: 6. This CDR3 is 16 amino acids long. Germline CDR1 MNHNS, CDR2 SASEGT. The CDR3 reads CASSERQGASTDTQYF. The CDR3 nucleotides read TGTGCCAGCAGTGAGAGACAGGGTGCTAGCACAGATACGCAGTATTTT.

This rearrangement joins TRBV5-1 to TRBJ1-3, with no clear D. Trimming took 0 bases from V and 3 from J, leaving 10 bases between them. The CDR3 totals 15 residues. Per germline, CDR1 SGHRS and CDR2 YFSETQ. Here the CDR3 reads CASSLESGIGNTIYF. Written as DNA, the CDR3 is TGCGCCAGCAGCTTGGAATCGGGAATTGGAAACACCATATATTTT.

This clone has just one count. This chain uses TRBV19 with TRBJ1-2; 7 bases agree with TRBD1. V dropped 8 bases and J dropped 1; count of bases not matched to a gene: 13. Germline assignment: CDR1 LNHDA and CDR2 SQIVND (reference sequence). The CDR3 contains 16 residues. The CDR3 nucleotides are TGTGCCAGTTCCGGGGACAGAATACCTGATAACTATGGCTACACCTTC. Translation: CASSGDRIPDNYGYTF. The variable domain in full, with the rest retrieved from reference TRBV19 and TRBJ1-2, is DGGITQSPKYLFRKEGQNVTLSCEQNLNHDAMYWYRQDPGQGLRLIYYSQIVNDFQKGDIAEGYSVSREKKESFPLTVTSAQKNPTAFYLCASSGDRIPDNYGYTFGSGTRLTVV.

The genes are TRBV7-2 and TRBJ2-5; a possible D gene is TRBD2 (7 bases). V lost 3 bases to trimming and J lost 7 bases, with 15 bases between them. The CDR3 loop spans 14 amino acids. CDR1 and CDR2 from the germline V gene are SGHTA and FQGNSA. This chain's CDR3 is CASSFLGGAGTQYF. CDR3 nucleotide sequence: TGTGCCAGCAGCTTCCTGGGGGGGGCGGGGACCCAGTACTTC.

The rearrangement links TRBV10-3 to TRBJ2-3; tentative D call: TRBD1 (5 bases). Trimming took off 7 bases at V and 0 bases at J, with 11 bases between the two ends. The CDR3 is 14 residues long. Germline V gene data show CDR1 as ENHRY and CDR2 as SYGVKD. The CDR3 bases are TGTGCCATCAAAGGGGCGTTTAGCACAGATACGCAGTATTTT. Amino acid sequence: CAIKGAFSTDTQYF.

The J gene is TRBJ2-5, the V gene TRBV6-5; a weak D match, TRBD1 (5 bases). The J call may be incorrect, as the DNA end agrees better with TRBJ2-7. Per germline, CDR1 MNHEY and CDR2 SVGAGI. The CDR3 totals 13 residues. The DNA for the CDR3 is TGTGCCAGCAGTCGTGACAGATCCTACGAGCAGTACTTC. Its protein product is CASSRDRSYEQYF.

The chain couples TRBV29-1 to TRBJ1-5; 12 bases are a match to TRBD1. The CDR3 contains 15 residues. V was clipped by 6 bases and J by 6 bases; unmatched bases: 9. Germline V CDR1 and CDR2: SQVTM, ANQGSEA. This chain's CDR3 is CSVQAGTGGGQPQHF. CDR3 sequence (DNA): TGCAGCGTACAAGCCGGGACAGGGGGCGGTCAGCCCCAGCATTTT. Full variable domain (missing parts from reference TRBV29-1 and TRBJ1-5): SAVISQKPSRDICQRGTSLTIQCQVDSQVTMMFWYRQQPGQSLTLIATANQGSEATYESGFVIDKFPISRPNLTFSTLTVSNMSPEDSSIYLCSVQAGTGGGQPQHFGDGTRLSIL.

The V and J genes are TRBV2 and TRBJ1-2, with TRBD1 identical over 7 bases. V lost 5 bases, J lost 0 bases, and 6 bases stayed unmatched. Germline V gene data show CDR1 as SNHLY and CDR2 as FYNNEI. This CDR3 is 15 amino acids long. This CDR3 reads CASSRDRAANYGYTF. Written as DNA, the CDR3 is TGTGCCAGCAGTCGCGACAGGGCGGCTAACTATGGCTACACCTTC. Drawing the rest from reference TRBV2 and TRBJ1-2, the complete variable domain is EPEVTQTPSHQVTQMGQEVILRCVPISNHLYFYWYRQILGQKVEFLVSFYNNEISEKSEIFDDQFSVERPDGSNFTLKIRSTKLEDSAMYFCASSRDRAANYGYTFGSGTRLTVV.

V is TRBV7-9 and J is TRBJ1-5; 8 bases fit TRBD1. V trimming: 2 bases; J trimming: 4 bases; junction bases outside the gene matches: 7. Germline V CDR1 and CDR2: SEHNR, FQNEAQ (reference sequence). The CDR3 totals 16 residues. The CDR3 spells CASSLYDQGANQPQHF. DNA of the CDR3: TGTGCCAGCAGCTTATACGATCAGGGGGCGAATCAGCCCCAGCATTTT.

V and J are TRBV7-3 and TRBJ2-1; D may be TRBD1 (6 bases). Trimming stripped 4 bases from V and 3 bases from J, with 16 bases between. Germline CDR1 is SGHTA and CDR2 is FQGTGA. The CDR3 is 16 amino acids. The CDR3 spells CASSSRTVSVYNEQFF. Written as DNA, the CDR3 is TGTGCCAGCAGCTCCAGGACAGTAAGTGTCTACAATGAGCAGTTCTTC.

The chain employs TRBV18 and TRBJ1-6, with unresolved D. This CDR3 is 14 amino acids long. Trimming stripped 4 bases from V and 7 bases from J, with 11 bases between. The germline gives CDR1 KGHSH, CDR2 LQKENI. CDR3 coding DNA: TGTGCCAGCTCACTGGCGGCGGCAAATTCACCCCTCCACTTT. It translates to CASSLAAANSPLHF.

V gene TRBV5-6 combines with J gene TRBJ1-4; 7 nucleotides match TRBD1. This CDR3 comprises 18 residues. Germline trimming cut 0 bases from V and 2 bases from J; bases unmatched to any gene: 10. Germline loops: CDR1 SGHDT, CDR2 YYEEEE. For the CDR3, the DNA is TGTGCCAGCAGCTTGGGCGGCGACAGGGAAGGCACTAATGAAAAACTGTTTTTT. Amino acid sequence: CASSLGGDREGTNEKLFF. Using reference TRBV5-6 and TRBJ1-4 for the parts outside the CDR3, the full variable domain is DAGVTQSPTHLIKTRGQQVTLRCSPKSGHDTVSWYQQALGQGPQFIFQYYEEEERQRGNFPDRFSGHQFPNYSSELNVNALLLGDSALYLCASSLGGDREGTNEKLFFGSGTQLSVL.

The genes are TRBV6-5 and TRBJ2-7; TRBD2 might be the D (6 bases). Germline V gene lookup returns CDR1 MNHEY and CDR2 SVGAGI. The CDR3 covers 15 residues. With 7 bases removed from V and 12 bases from J, the gap between germline ends came to 28 bases. The CDR3, as DNA: TGTGCCAGCACCCCATCGGGACTTTCTCTAACTAGGCGGTACTTC. Amino acids: CASTPSGLSLTRRYF.

The rearrangement links TRBV9 to TRBJ2-3, with TRBD2 matching over 13 bases. CDR3 length: 17 residues. CDR1 and CDR2 (germline): SGDLS, YYNGEE. Losses at the gene ends were 4 bases for V and 0 bases for J; bases not matched to a gene: 5. The CDR3 here is CASSTRLAGGSTDTQYF. For the CDR3, the DNA is TGTGCCAGCAGCACCAGACTAGCGGGGGGCAGCACAGATACGCAGTATTTT.